A selection of T cell receptor beta chains follows, all from one sample in a study of beta chain features in type 1 diabetes. Sequencing used immunoSEQ multiplex PCR; TCRdb keeps in-frame clones, though not all of them. The table has 150,000 or so clones, roughly 10% seen once. Material: central memory CD4+ T cells from blood. The receptors originated from a woman between 40 and 50 years old in good health. CDR3s include the opening cysteine and the closing phenylalanine or tryptophan. The D gene is left open where the match is weak. Clone size is given for some rows only: seen once, a few or many times, or a class if the clone is expanded.

>few|TRBJ2-2|TRBV9|.
TGTGCCAGCAGCCCCTCCAGGGGGAACACCGGGGAGCTGTTTTTT
CASSPSRGNTGELFF
>.|TRBJ1-2|TRBV6-1|TRBD1
TGTGCCAGCAGTCCTCCGACAGGGTCCGGCTACACCTTC
CASSPPTGSGYTF
>few|TRBJ2-7|TRBV7-2|TRBD1
TGTGCCAGCACCCACAGGGGTACAGCCTACGAGCAGTACTTC
CASTHRGTAYEQYF
>.|TRBJ1-5|TRBV5-1|TRBD1
TGCGCCAGCAGCGAGGGACAGAATAGCAATCAGCCCCAGCATTTT
CASSEGQNSNQPQHF
>many|TRBJ2-7|TRBV29-1|.
TGCAGCGTCCGAAAGGCAAGGCTGACTGCGGAGCAGTACTTC
CSVRKARLTAEQYF
>.|TRBJ2-2|TRBV11-2|.
TGTGCCAGCAGCTTAAACAGGCAGAACACCGGGGAGCTGTTTTTT
CASSLNRQNTGELFF
>few|TRBJ2-3|TRBV6-1|TRBD2
TGTGCCAGCAGCCACACTAGCGGGGGGTCAGATACGCAGTATTTT
CASSHTSGGSDTQYF
>few|TRBJ2-7|TRBV18|TRBD2
TGTGCCAGCTCACCACGACTAGCGGGGGGCTCCTACGAGCAGTACTTC
CASSPRLAGGSYEQYF
>.|TRBJ2-2|TRBV4-3|.
TGCGCCAGCAGCCAAGAAAGTAGCGGTGCGAACACCGGGGAGCTGTTTTTT
CASSQESSGANTGELFF
>few|TRBJ1-2|TRBV5-4|.
TGTGCCAGCAGCTCTGAGGCCCTCTATGGCTACACCTTC
CASSSEALYGYTF
>.|TRBJ1-1|TRBV19|.
TGTGCCAGTAGTATAGGACAGCCGAACACTGAAGCTTTCTTT
CASSIGQPNTEAFF
>.|TRBJ2-4|TRBV18|.
TGTGCCAGCTCACCACCCTGGGGCATAGCCAAAAACATTCAGTACTTC
CASSPPWGIAKNIQYF
>.|TRBJ1-1|TRBV5-1|.
TGCGCCAGCAGGATGATAACCAGCGGGGACACTGAAGCTTTCTTT
CASRMITSGDTEAFF
>.|TRBJ2-7|TRBV10-1|TRBD1
TGCGCCAGCAGCGGGACAGGGGGGAAGACCGAGCAGTACTTC
CASSGTGGKTEQYF
>many|TRBJ1-2|TRBV29-1|.
TGCAGCGTTGATCCAGGGTTCTATGGCTACACCTTC
CSVDPGFYGYTF
>.|TRBJ1-4|TRBV5-4|TRBD1
TGTGCCAGCAGCCGGACAGGGGCCGGTGAAAAACTGTTTTTT
CASSRTGAGEKLFF
>.|TRBJ1-5|TRBV25-1|.
TGTGCCAGCAGCGACGACAGATTGAGTCAGCCCCAGCATTTT
CASSDDRLSQPQHF